Many counts were recorded for the clone carrying this T cell receptor (beta chain). No antigen is known for it. The CDR3 totals 15 residues. The germline V and J ends were trimmed by 5 bases and 5 bases, with 17 bases remaining between them. The germline CDR1 and CDR2 sequences are SGHAT and FQNNGV. This sample was included in a study of early T cells in non-severe SARS-CoV-2 infection. Across the whole study: Whole-blood bulk RNA, unsorted, was sequenced, and chains were unpaired.

Study-wide findings and caveats: Anti-spike CD8 responses were favored in VDJdb matching, and private and CD4 specificities were missed.

The TCR library protocol attached unique molecular identifiers to the individual cDNA molecules. TCRdb fed the 5' RACE reads into MiXCR, producing one record per CDR3 protein. The sample includes some 41,000 distinct CDR3 sequences, 5.8% of them seen just once. The specimen was whole blood. This receptor was identified in an adult who was a healthcare worker with PCR-confirmed SARS-CoV-2 infection or an uninfected control (not recorded which). V gene TRBV11-2 combines with J gene TRBJ2-3; D gene uncertain. CDR3 loop: CASSPSDPSRDTQYF. The DNA of the CDR3 is TGTGCCAGCAGCCCCTCCGACCCGTCAAGAGATACGCAGTATTTT. Based on the CDR3 plus reference TRBV11-2 and TRBJ2-3, the full variable domain is EAGVAQSPRYKIIEKRQSVAFWCNPISGHATLYWYQQILGQGPKLLIQFQNNGVVDDSQLPKDRFSAERLKGVDSTLKIQPAKLEDSAVYLCASSPSDPSRDTQYFGPGTRLTVL.